This T cell receptor beta chain was profiled in a study of Ad26.COV2.S vaccination and SARS-CoV-2 variants. Across the study: Among those in the COV1001 Ad26.COV2.S trial arm was the donor. The vaccine Ad26.COV2.S was put into the muscle once, or twice with 56 days between.

Specified treatment: around 19 received Ad26.COV2.S at low or high dose, single or two shots; about 5 received placebo; per-sample allocation not given. Samples came from day 63 after the first vaccine or placebo injection. It was Wuhan-strain SARS-CoV-2 spike that the Ad26 vaccine vector expressed. Germline V CDR1 and CDR2: SNHLY, FYNNEI. The CDR3 loop spans 14 amino acids. V lost 8 bases, J lost 0 bases, and 11 bases lay in between. The repertoire was sequenced with immunoSEQ multiplex PCR; TCRdb's copy has only in-frame clones and lacks some. The table records 430,000 or so clones, approximately 92% of them present only once.

The sample was peripheral blood, taken in a trial of Ad26.COV2.S vaccine versus placebo. This TCR was sampled from a person between 18 and 65 years old who received the Ad26.COV2.S COVID-19 vaccine or a placebo. V gene TRBV2 combines with J gene TRBJ2-1; D is undetermined. The CDR3 is CASDEESSYNEQFF. The DNA of the CDR3 is TGTGCCAGCGACGAGGAAAGCTCCTACAATGAGCAGTTCTTC.